The next 21 T cell receptor beta chains were all read from a single sample in a study of blood T cell repertoires in COVID-19. Repertoires were generated with immunoSEQ multiplex PCR, while TCRdb's copy carries only in-frame clones and drops some. The sample yields 150,000 to 200,000 clones, around nine tenths seen once. The source material was peripheral blood. The receptors shown here come from a man aged 55 to 70 with active or convalescent COVID-19.

This chain joins TRBV5-4 and TRBJ2-5, with D maybe TRBD2 (5 bases). Trimming took off 4 bases at V and 2 bases at J, with 18 bases between the two ends. This CDR3 contains 16 residues. Germline assignment: CDR1 SGHNT and CDR2 YYREEE (reference sequence). The CDR3 DNA reads as TGTGCCAGCAGCCCCCCGATGAGACGGGGACAAGAGACCCAGTACTTC. This gives the protein CASSPPMRRGQETQYF.

The V and J genes are TRBV25-1 and TRBJ1-3; D gene uncertain. CDR3 length: 16 residues. CDR1 is MGHDK and CDR2 is SYGVNS in the germline V gene. Trimming cost V 5 bases and J 2 bases, with 16 bases left between them. CDR3 protein: CASSFPSSGAGNTIYF. The CDR3 nucleotides read TGTGCCAGCAGTTTCCCAAGTTCGGGAGCTGGAAACACCATATATTTT. Based on the CDR3 plus reference TRBV25-1 and TRBJ1-3, the full variable domain is EADIYQTPRYLVIGTGKKITLECSQTMGHDKMYWYQQDPGMELHLIHYSYGVNSTEKGDLSSESTVSRIRTEHFPLTLESARPSHTSQYLCASSFPSSGAGNTIYFGEGSWLTVV.

Only one count was recorded for this clone. The gene calls are TRBV11-1 and TRBJ2-7, with 11 bases identical to TRBD2. CDR3 length: 16 amino acids. Per germline, CDR1 SGHAT and CDR2 FQDESV (reference sequence). V lost 6 bases to trimming and J lost 0 bases; unmatched junction nucleotides: 7. Written as DNA, the CDR3 is TGTGCCAGCAGGTTCACTAGCGGGAGTTTCTCCTACGAGCAGTACTTC. This translates into CASRFTSGSFSYEQYF.

The V gene is TRBV6-5, the J gene TRBJ2-7, with D possibly being TRBD1 (5 bases). The germline V and J ends were trimmed by 9 bases and 2 bases, with 20 bases remaining between them. The CDR3 is made up of 15 amino acids. The germline V gene has CDR1 MNHEY and CDR2 SVGAGI. The CDR3 loop is CASTGTGGRTYEQYF. The CDR3 bases are TGTGCCAGTACAGGAACGGGTGGCAGAACCTACGAGCAGTACTTC.

Details on this clone: The same CDR3 arises from other DNA sequences in this sample as well. The chain couples TRBV3-1 (or the pseudogene TRBV3-2) to TRBJ2-7; TRBD1 matches at 8 bases. Germline V gene data show CDR1 as LGHDT and CDR2 as YNNKEL (reference sequence). The CDR3 loop spans 14 amino acids. Losses at the gene ends were 4 bases for V and 0 bases for J; bases not matched to a gene: 2. The CDR3 spells CASSPGQGSYEQYF. The CDR3 DNA follows: TGTGCCAGCAGCCCCGGACAGGGCTCCTACGAGCAGTACTTC.

The V and J genes are TRBV19 and TRBJ2-1; D unclear. V lost 5 bases to trimming and J lost 0 bases, with 8 bases between them. The CDR3 contains 14 residues. In germline, CDR1 is LNHDA, CDR2 SQIVND (reference sequence). The CDR3 DNA follows: TGTGCCAGTAGTGAGTGGAGCTCCTACAATGAGCAGTTCTTC. The encoded protein is CASSEWSSYNEQFF.

The chain employs TRBV2 and TRBJ2-3; tentatively, D is TRBD2 (6 bases). The V gene lost 7 bases and the J gene lost 3 bases, with 14 bases spanning the gap. The CDR3 runs to 14 residues. Germline CDR1 reads SNHLY; CDR2 reads FYNNEI. This CDR3 is CASTKTGVTDTQYF. CDR3 bases: TGTGCCAGCACCAAAACGGGGGTAACAGATACGCAGTATTTT.

This chain uses TRBV18 with TRBJ1-3; possibly TRBD1 for D (6 bases). Germline V gives CDR1 KGHSH, CDR2 LQKENI. This CDR3 is 15 amino acids long. Trimming removed 6 bases at V and 0 bases at J, with 12 bases between. The CDR3 DNA follows: TGTGCCAGCTCTCCGGACAGCCTCTCTGGAAACACCATATATTTT. This gives the protein CASSPDSLSGNTIYF.

The genes are TRBV4-1 and TRBJ1-4, with D perhaps matching TRBD1 (5 bases). The CDR3 totals 15 residues. Per the germline V gene, CDR1 is MGHRA and CDR2 is YSYEKL. Trimming left V 4 bases short and J 5 bases short, with 14 bases between. The CDR3 DNA is TGCGCCAGCAGCCCCACAGGTGGGGTGAATGAAAAACTGTTTTTT. Translated: CASSPTGGVNEKLFF.

The sample holds one count of this clone. The gene calls are TRBV5-1 and TRBJ1-1, with a possible D match to TRBD1 (6 bases). The CDR3 consists of 14 residues. The germline V gene has CDR1 SGHRS and CDR2 YFSETQ. V was shortened by 3 bases and J by 5 bases, with 14 bases between the two germline ends. The CDR3, as DNA: TGCGCCAGCAGCTCTCAGGGGCAGGGTACTGAAGCTTTCTTT. Its protein is CASSSQGQGTEAFF.

The chain is built from TRBV7-9 and TRBJ1-1, with 8 bases matching TRBD1. The CDR3 contains 15 residues. Germline V gene sequence: CDR1 SEHNR, CDR2 FQNEAQ (reference sequence). V was clipped by 5 bases and J by 4 bases; unmatched bases: 9. CDR3 sequence (DNA): TGTGCCAGCAGCCGCGACAGGGGTTGGGGCACTGAAGCTTTCTTT. Translating it yields CASSRDRGWGTEAFF. Together with reference TRBV7-9 and TRBJ1-1, the CDR3 gives the full variable domain: DTGVSQNPRHKITKRGQNVTFRCDPISEHNRLYWYRQTLGQGPEFLTYFQNEAQLEKSRLLSDRFSAERPKGSFSTLEIQRTEQGDSAMYLCASSRDRGWGTEAFFGQGTRLTVV.

The chain has TRBV19 and TRBJ2-7; TRBD2 agrees at 10 bases. CDR3 length: 15 residues. The germline V gene encodes CDR1 LNHDA and CDR2 SQIVND (reference sequence). With V trimmed by 3 bases and J by 3 bases, 5 bases remained unmatched. CDR3 coding DNA: TGTGCCAGTAGTATCTCAATAGCGGGGGGCTACGAGCAGTACTTC. Protein sequence: CASSISIAGGYEQYF.

The chain links TRBV5-1 to TRBJ2-1; TRBD1 matches at 10 bases. This CDR3 contains 17 residues. The germline V gene encodes CDR1 SGHRS and CDR2 YFSETQ. V gave up 4 bases and J gave up 7 bases; unmatched junction bases: 14. This CDR3 is CASSTRTGTGERNEQFF. The DNA for the CDR3 is TGCGCCAGCAGCACTAGGACCGGGACAGGGGAGAGGAATGAGCAGTTCTTC.

The V gene is TRBV12-3 or TRBV12-4, the J gene TRBJ1-3; 9 positions agree with TRBD1. CDR3 length: 13 amino acids. V lost 5 bases to trimming and J lost 6 bases; unmatched junction nucleotides: 2. CDR3 bases: TGTGCCAGCAGTACAGGGGGCCTAAACACCATATATTTT. Protein sequence: CASSTGGLNTIYF.

The chain combines TRBV7-6 with TRBJ1-1; weak D call: TRBD1 (5 bases). Germline CDR1 reads SGHVS; CDR2 reads FNYEAQ. This CDR3 is 13 amino acids long. Trimming cost V 5 bases and J 3 bases, with 10 bases left between them. The CDR3 loop reads CASSPQGDTEAFF. DNA for the CDR3: TGTGCCAGCAGCCCCCAGGGTGACACTGAAGCTTTCTTT.

The chain uses TRBV2 and TRBJ1-5; TRBD1 matches at 7 bases. Germline loops: CDR1 SNHLY, CDR2 FYNNEI. CDR3 length: 13 residues. V lost 5 bases and J lost 6; bases outside the gene matches: 4. CDR3 sequence: CASSNRGPQPQHF. DNA of the CDR3: TGTGCCAGCAGTAACAGGGGACCTCAGCCCCAGCATTTT.

The chain employs TRBV19 and TRBJ1-2, with 11 bases lining up with TRBD1. This CDR3 has 17 amino acids. The ends lost 9 bases at V and 5 bases at J; junction bases unmatched: 17. Germline V gene data show CDR1 as LNHDA and CDR2 as SQIVND (reference sequence). CDR3 residues: CASKFTGTGGSGYGYTF. CDR3 DNA: TGTGCCAGCAAGTTCACCGGGACAGGGGGATCTGGGTATGGCTACACCTTC.

The V gene is TRBV11-2, the J gene TRBJ2-2; a possible D gene is TRBD2 (5 bases). CDR3 length equals 15 residues. Germline V gene sequence: CDR1 SGHAT, CDR2 FQNNGV. V shed 3 bases and J shed 4 bases, with 12 bases lying between them. CDR3 DNA: TGTGCCAGCAGCTTGGACCCTCGGGGCACCGGGGAGCTGTTTTTT. Translated: CASSLDPRGTGELFF.

A note on this clone: Other DNA sequences within the sample encode an identical CDR3. The V call is TRBV24-1, the J call TRBJ2-3, with TRBD1 matching 8 bases. This CDR3 contains 15 residues. Germline CDR1 and CDR2: KGHDR and SFDVKD. Trimming took 2 bases from V and 4 from J; bases not matched to a gene: 4. CDR3 sequence (DNA): TGTGCCACCAGTGATTCTGGACAGGGCGCAGATACGCAGTATTTT. Translated: CATSDSGQGADTQYF.

The table lists this clone with a few counts. This sequence joins TRBV5-1 and TRBJ1-2, with D tentatively TRBD1 (6 bases). The CDR3 has 14 amino acids. V was cut by 7 bases and J by 11 bases, with 24 bases left in between. CDR1 SGHRS and CDR2 YFSETQ come from the germline V gene. Written as DNA, the CDR3 is TGCGCCAGCCGATTCCCCGCCCAGGGACAAAAATACACCTTC. This gives the protein CASRFPAQGQKYTF.

In this sample, this clone turned up a few times. The CDR3 bases are TGTGCCAGCATGTCAGGGGGCTTGGATAATGAAAAACTGTTTTTT. It codes for CASMSGGLDNEKLFF. The chain combines TRBV6-5 with TRBJ1-4, with TRBD1 matching over 8 bases. Germline trimming cut 7 bases from V and 4 bases from J; bases unmatched to any gene: 8. The CDR3 runs 15 residues. Germline CDR1 reads MNHEY; CDR2 reads SVGAGI.